These T cell receptor beta chains were read from a single sample in a study of Ad26.COV2.S vaccination and SARS-CoV-2 variants. Sequenced by immunoSEQ multiplex PCR; TCRdb stores in-frame clones only, minus some. The sample holds under 400,000 clones, around nine tenths seen once. The sample consisted of peripheral blood, taken in a trial of Ad26.COV2.S vaccine versus placebo. The receptors derive from a person between 18 and 65 years old who received the Ad26.COV2.S COVID-19 vaccine or a placebo. Both conserved end residues are part of each CDR3. A D gene is named only where the DNA matches it firmly. Rows may omit the clone size; those that give it use once, few, many or a size class.

abundance: NA; len: 15; j_gene: TRBJ1-1; d_gene: NA; v_gene: TRBV6-6; CDR3aa: CASSYSPGGHTEAFF; CDR3nt: TGTGCCAGCAGTTACTCGCCAGGAGGTCACACTGAAGCTTTCTTT
abundance: NA; len: 15; j_gene: TRBJ2-7; d_gene: TRBD1; v_gene: TRBV27; CDR3aa: CASSTGQGLSYEQYF; CDR3nt: TGTGCCAGCAGTACCGGACAGGGGCTTTCCTACGAGCAGTACTTC
abundance: NA; len: 16; j_gene: TRBJ2-7; d_gene: NA; v_gene: TRBV4-1; CDR3aa: CASSQEGSYRLYEQYF; CDR3nt: TGCGCCAGCAGCCAAGAGGGCTCTTACCGTCTCTACGAGCAGTACTTC
abundance: NA; len: 15; j_gene: TRBJ2-2; d_gene: NA; v_gene: TRBV10-3; CDR3aa: CAISESGSYTGELFF; CDR3nt: TGTGCCATCAGTGAGTCGGGCAGTTACACCGGGGAGCTGTTTTTT
abundance: once; len: 18; j_gene: TRBJ2-2; d_gene: TRBD1; v_gene: TRBV3-1/TRBV3-2; CDR3aa: CASSQDWGQGRDTGELFF; CDR3nt: TGTGCCAGCAGCCAGGATTGGGGACAGGGGAGGGACACCGGGGAGCTGTTTTTT
abundance: NA; len: 18; j_gene: TRBJ2-7; d_gene: TRBD1; v_gene: TRBV5-4; CDR3aa: CASSAAGTGGWESYEQYF; CDR3nt: TGTGCCAGCAGCGCAGCCGGGACAGGGGGATGGGAGTCCTACGAGCAGTACTTC
abundance: NA; len: 14; j_gene: TRBJ1-4; d_gene: TRBD1; v_gene: TRBV15; CDR3aa: CATSGRDRVEKLFF; CDR3nt: TGTGCCACCAGCGGCCGGGACAGGGTGGAAAAACTGTTTTTT
abundance: NA; len: 14; j_gene: TRBJ1-2; d_gene: NA; v_gene: TRBV29-1; CDR3aa: CSVGRTASGYGYTF; CDR3nt: TGCAGCGTTGGGAGGACAGCCTCTGGATATGGCTACACCTTC
abundance: NA; len: 16; j_gene: TRBJ2-1; d_gene: NA; v_gene: TRBV14; CDR3aa: CASSPEGGGMYNEQFF; CDR3nt: TGTGCCAGCAGCCCCGAGGGAGGGGGGATGTACAATGAGCAGTTCTTC
abundance: NA; len: 13; j_gene: TRBJ1-6; d_gene: NA; v_gene: TRBV6-2/TRBV6-3; CDR3aa: CASSYLLSSPLHF; CDR3nt: TGTGCCAGCAGTTACCTGCTGAGTTCACCCCTCCACTTT
abundance: NA; len: 17; j_gene: TRBJ1-1; d_gene: NA; v_gene: TRBV6-1; CDR3aa: CASSEGGRVAPNTEAFF; CDR3nt: TGTGCCAGCAGTGAAGGGGGCAGGGTGGCCCCGAACACTGAAGCTTTCTTT
abundance: NA; len: 16; j_gene: TRBJ1-2; d_gene: NA; v_gene: TRBV3-1/TRBV3-2; CDR3aa: CASSQEFWESNYGYTF; CDR3nt: TGTGCCAGCAGCCAAGAATTCTGGGAATCTAACTATGGCTACACCTTC
abundance: NA; len: 13; j_gene: TRBJ2-2; d_gene: NA; v_gene: TRBV15; CDR3aa: CATSPRASGELFF; CDR3nt: TGTGCCACCAGCCCCCGGGCCAGCGGGGAGCTGTTTTTT
abundance: once; len: 13; j_gene: TRBJ1-1; d_gene: NA; v_gene: TRBV7-3; CDR3aa: CASSTGTNTEAFF; CDR3nt: TGTGCCAGCAGCACCGGGACGAACACTGAAGCTTTCTTT
abundance: once; len: 14; j_gene: TRBJ2-7; d_gene: NA; v_gene: TRBV6-5; CDR3aa: CASRRTTGDYEQYF; CDR3nt: TGTGCCAGCAGACGGACTACAGGGGATTACGAGCAGTACTTC
abundance: NA; len: 13; j_gene: TRBJ1-4; d_gene: NA; v_gene: TRBV5-6; CDR3aa: CASSPAGAEKLFF; CDR3nt: TGTGCCAGCAGCCCCGCAGGGGCTGAAAAACTGTTTTTT